This entry lists 24 T cell receptor beta chains sequenced from one sample in a study of OX40 agonist ivuxolimab in advanced cancers. Assay: immunoSEQ multiplex PCR; the TCRdb copy retains only in-frame clones and omits some. The table lists more than 85,000 clones, approximately 89% of them singletons. The sample was CD4+ or CD8+ T cells sorted from blood, taken in a trial of the OX40 agonist ivuxolimab. The receptors were sampled from an adult with an advanced solid tumor such as melanoma, head and neck, liver or kidney cancer.

The chain recombines TRBV7-9 with TRBJ2-5, with TRBD1 identical over 7 bases. The germline gives CDR1 SEHNR, CDR2 FQNEAQ (reference sequence). This CDR3 region has 14 residues. With 5 bases clipped from V and 1 base from J, the junction kept 4 bases outside the gene matches. CDR3 sequence: CASSLGTAQETQYF. Written as DNA, the CDR3 is TGTGCCAGCAGCCTCGGGACAGCCCAAGAGACCCAGTACTTC.

The J gene is TRBJ2-7, the V gene TRBV28, with a tentative D call TRBD2 (6 bases). This CDR3 has 15 amino acids. Germline CDR1 reads MDHEN; CDR2 reads SYDVKM. The V and J ends lost 5 bases and 2 bases respectively, with 16 bases between them. The CDR3 DNA follows: TGTGCCAGCAGTGTAACGGGAGAAGGGGCCTACGAGCAGTACTTC. Translation: CASSVTGEGAYEQYF.

V is TRBV29-1 and J is TRBJ2-3; D is uncertain. Trimming cost V 7 bases and J 2 bases, with 13 bases left between them. Germline-derived CDR1 and CDR2 are SQVTM and ANQGSEA. The CDR3 loop spans 13 amino acids. The CDR3 sequence is CSAMTYLTDTQYF. DNA for the CDR3: TGCAGCGCTATGACCTATCTCACAGATACGCAGTATTTT.

This clone is a singleton in its sample. This chain connects TRBV6-5 to TRBJ2-3; tentatively, D is TRBD1 (5 bases). The germline gives CDR1 MNHEY, CDR2 SVGAGI. Trimming removed 8 bases from V and 4 bases from J, with 10 bases in between. This CDR3 has 12 amino acids. The CDR3: CASGRAADTQYF. The DNA of the CDR3 is TGTGCCAGCGGCAGGGCGGCAGATACGCAGTATTTT.

The chain joins TRBV18 to TRBJ2-7; 9 nucleotides agree with TRBD1. Germline loops: CDR1 KGHSH, CDR2 LQKENI. The trim removed 6 bases at V and 4 bases at J, leaving 7 bases unmatched. This CDR3 is 14 amino acids long. The CDR3 sequence is CASSSGTGIYEQYF. The CDR3 DNA reads as TGTGCCAGCTCTTCCGGGACAGGGATATACGAGCAGTACTTC. The full variable domain, with the rest looked up from reference TRBV18 and TRBJ2-7, is NAGVMQNPRHLVRRRGQEARLRCSPMKGHSHVYWYRQLPEEGLKFMVYLQKENIIDESGMPKERFSAEFPKEGPSILRIQQVVRGDSAAYFCASSSGTGIYEQYFGPGTRLTVT.

The chain employs TRBV10-3 and TRBJ2-2; D call uncertain. Germline lookup yields CDR1 ENHRY and CDR2 SYGVKD. The germline V and J ends were trimmed by 4 bases and 3 bases, with 12 bases remaining between them. CDR3 length: 15 amino acids. The CDR3 region is CAISGDSRHTGELFF. The CDR3 nucleotides are TGTGCCATCAGTGGGGATAGCAGACACACCGGGGAGCTGTTTTTT.

V usage is TRBV7-2 and J usage is TRBJ1-1; D is unresolved. CDR1 SGHTA and CDR2 FQGNSA come from the germline V gene. Trimming took off 8 bases at V and 2 bases at J, with 15 bases between the two ends. This CDR3 is 14 amino acids long. The CDR3 spells CASSEVGSNTEAFF. CDR3 coding DNA: TGTGCCAGCTCAGAGGTGGGGAGTAACACTGAAGCTTTCTTT.

The chain links TRBV19 to TRBJ2-5; the match to TRBD2 covers 11 bases. The CDR3 has 18 amino acids. The germline V gene encodes CDR1 LNHDA and CDR2 SQIVND (reference sequence). V was pared by 6 bases and J by 5 bases, with 17 bases of the junction left unmatched. Written as DNA, the CDR3 is TGTGCCAGTAGCTCGACCGGGACTAGCGGCCATTTGGGGGAGACCCAGTACTTC. It translates to CASSSTGTSGHLGETQYF.

The CDR3 DNA reads as TGTGCCAGCAGTTACTCCGGGGCCTACCAGCCCCAGCATTTT. It translates to CASSYSGAYQPQHF. This chain uses TRBV6-5 with TRBJ1-5, with a tentative D call TRBD1 (5 bases). Per germline, CDR1 MNHEY and CDR2 SVGAGI. V lost 0 bases, J lost 7 bases, and 10 bases lay in between. The CDR3 covers 14 residues.

The CDR3, as DNA: TGTGCCAGTAATTGGGGTTTGGAGTATAGCAATCAGCCCCAGCATTTT. Encoded protein: CASNWGLEYSNQPQHF. The chain joins TRBV19 to TRBJ1-5; no definite D call. CDR1 and CDR2 from the germline V gene are LNHDA and SQIVND (reference sequence). V was pared by 7 bases and J by 0 bases, with 16 bases between. The CDR3 loop spans 16 amino acids.

This clone was seen only a few times. CDR3 loop: CASSRQGGSYEQYF. In DNA form, the CDR3 reads TGTGCCAGCAGCCGACAGGGGGGCTCCTACGAGCAGTACTTC. The gene calls are TRBV5-4 and TRBJ2-7; TRBD1 agrees at 9 bases. V dropped 4 bases and J dropped 0; count of bases not matched to a gene: 2. Germline values: CDR1 SGHNT, CDR2 YYREEE (reference sequence). The CDR3 has 14 residues.

The chain links TRBV7-2 to TRBJ1-3; 7 bases map to TRBD1. This CDR3 is built from 14 residues. CDR1 is SGHTA, CDR2 FQGNSA, per germline. Losses at the gene ends were 3 bases for V and 4 bases for J; bases not matched to a gene: 3. The CDR3 protein is CASSFRQGGNTIYF. The CDR3 region has the DNA TGTGCCAGCAGCTTCCGACAGGGAGGAAACACCATATATTTT. Filled out from reference TRBV7-2 and TRBJ1-3, the complete variable domain reads GAGVSQSPSNKVTEKGKDVELRCDPISGHTALYWYRQSLGQGLEFLIYFQGNSAPDKSGLPSDRFSAERTGGSVSTLTIQRTQQEDSAVYLCASSFRQGGNTIYFGEGSWLTVV.

The V gene is TRBV30, the J gene TRBJ2-1; the D gene is possibly TRBD1 (5 bases). Germline assignment: CDR1 GTSNPN and CDR2 SVGIG (reference sequence). Trimming cost V 5 bases and J 6 bases, with 14 bases left between them. The CDR3 totals 13 residues. CDR3 sequence (DNA): TGTGCCTGGGAGTGGACATCAGGCAATGAGCAGTTCTTC. Residues: CAWEWTSGNEQFF.

The rearrangement links TRBV15 to TRBJ2-7; TRBD2 aligns across 12 bases. V trimming: 4 bases; J trimming: 6 bases; junction bases outside the gene matches: 7. CDR3 length equals 15 residues. CDR1 and CDR2 from the germline V gene are LNHNV and YYDKDF (reference sequence). CDR3 loop: CATSTGLAGNCEQYF. CDR3 in DNA: TGTGCCACCAGCACAGGACTAGCGGGGAACTGCGAGCAGTACTTC.

Here the CDR3 reads CASSSPRGGAEEDGYTF. The CDR3 bases are TGTGCCAGCAGCTCCCCCCGGGGGGGGGCAGAAGAGGATGGCTACACCTTC. The genes are TRBV7-9 and TRBJ1-2; D might be TRBD1 (6 bases). The V end was cut by 4 bases, the J end by 6 bases, with 24 bases between. Germline values: CDR1 SEHNR, CDR2 FQNEAQ (reference sequence). The CDR3 has 17 residues.

The chain has TRBV5-6 and TRBJ1-1, with D uncertain. CDR1 and CDR2 from the germline V gene are SGHDT and YYEEEE. The CDR3 totals 14 residues. Between the trimmed V and J ends, which lost 2 bases and 2 bases, there was a span of 10 bases. The CDR3 spells CASSFVTANTEAFF. The CDR3 nucleotides are TGTGCCAGCAGCTTCGTCACAGCTAACACTGAAGCTTTCTTT.

This clone was seen a single time. V gene TRBV30 combines with J gene TRBJ2-1, with 9 nucleotides matching TRBD2. The germline gives CDR1 GTSNPN, CDR2 SVGIG (reference sequence). CDR3 length equals 15 residues. Germline trimming cut 2 bases from V and 2 bases from J; bases unmatched to any gene: 4. CDR3 sequence: CAWSIASGAYNEQFF. In DNA form, the CDR3 reads TGTGCCTGGAGTATCGCTAGCGGGGCCTACAATGAGCAGTTCTTC.

The V call is TRBV10-3, the J call TRBJ2-2, with no clear D. Trimming pared 3 bases from V and 5 bases from J, leaving 10 bases between. CDR1 is ENHRY, CDR2 SYGVKD, per germline. CDR3 length equals 14 residues. The CDR3: CAISDPVRTGELFF. The DNA of the CDR3 is TGTGCCATCAGTGATCCGGTCCGGACCGGGGAGCTGTTTTTT.

The rearrangement joins TRBV7-8 to TRBJ2-3; 9 positions agree with TRBD1. V shed 1 base and J 6 bases; nucleotides not matched to a gene: 11. Germline CDR1 and CDR2: SGHVS and FQNEAQ. This CDR3 has 17 amino acids. The DNA of the CDR3 is TGTGCCAGCAGCTTAGTCGGGGACAGGGCGGGACTGGATACGCAGTATTTT. It codes for CASSLVGDRAGLDTQYF.

The chain employs TRBV30 and TRBJ1-3; D call uncertain. V gave up 1 base and J gave up 7 bases, with 17 bases separating them. This CDR3 is 15 amino acids long. Germline values: CDR1 GTSNPN, CDR2 SVGIG (reference sequence). CDR3 protein: CAWSAKTGRKNTIYF. The CDR3 bases are TGTGCCTGGAGTGCGAAGACGGGGAGGAAGAACACCATATATTTT.

In its sample, this clone was seen once. This CDR3 is CSVYLTGGNQPQHF. In DNA, the CDR3 is TGCAGCGTTTACCTGACAGGGGGCAATCAGCCCCAGCATTTT. The V call is TRBV29-1, the J call TRBJ1-5; TRBD1 matches at 8 bases. Germline loops: CDR1 SQVTM, CDR2 ANQGSEA. V shed 5 bases and J 2 bases; nucleotides not matched to a gene: 5. The CDR3 spans 14 residues.

The V gene is TRBV6-5, the J gene TRBJ2-3; 7 nucleotides agree with TRBD2. V gave up 0 bases and J gave up 0 bases; unmatched junction bases: 0. The CDR3 is made up of 15 amino acids. Germline lookup yields CDR1 MNHEY and CDR2 SVGAGI. CDR3 coding DNA: TGTGCCAGCAGTTACTCGGGGGGGAGCACAGATACGCAGTATTTT. It encodes CASSYSGGSTDTQYF.

The chain has TRBV19 and TRBJ2-2, with D maybe TRBD1 (5 bases). Germline assignment: CDR1 LNHDA and CDR2 SQIVND (reference sequence). The CDR3 runs to 16 residues. Trimming stripped 4 bases from V and 1 base from J, with 13 bases between. The DNA for the CDR3 is TGTGCCAGTAGTAACCAAAAGGACAAGAACACCGGGGAGCTGTTTTTT. Translation gives CASSNQKDKNTGELFF.

The chain combines TRBV19 with TRBJ1-5, with TRBD1 as a possible D gene (5 bases). V was cut by 1 base and J by 6 bases, with 13 bases left in between. This CDR3 is 15 amino acids long. Germline loops: CDR1 LNHDA, CDR2 SQIVND (reference sequence). In DNA form, the CDR3 reads TGTGCCAGTAGTATAGGCAGGGACCATGCTCAGCCCCAGCATTTT. It specifies CASSIGRDHAQPQHF.